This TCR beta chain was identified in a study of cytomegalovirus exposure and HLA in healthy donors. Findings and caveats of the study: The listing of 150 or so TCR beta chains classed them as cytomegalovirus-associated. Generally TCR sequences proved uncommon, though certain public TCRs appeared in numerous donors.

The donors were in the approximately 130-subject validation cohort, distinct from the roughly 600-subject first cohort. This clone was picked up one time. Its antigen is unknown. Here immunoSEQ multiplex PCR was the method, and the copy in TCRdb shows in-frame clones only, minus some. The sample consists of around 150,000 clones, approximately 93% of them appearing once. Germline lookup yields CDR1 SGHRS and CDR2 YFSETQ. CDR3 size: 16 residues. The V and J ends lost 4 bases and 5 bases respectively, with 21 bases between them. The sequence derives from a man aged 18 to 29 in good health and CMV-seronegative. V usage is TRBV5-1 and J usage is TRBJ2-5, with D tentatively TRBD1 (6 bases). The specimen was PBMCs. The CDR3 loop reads CASSPRGGRLGETQYF. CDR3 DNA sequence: TGCGCCAGCAGCCCCAGGGGCGGGCGCCTTGGGGAGACCCAGTACTTC.